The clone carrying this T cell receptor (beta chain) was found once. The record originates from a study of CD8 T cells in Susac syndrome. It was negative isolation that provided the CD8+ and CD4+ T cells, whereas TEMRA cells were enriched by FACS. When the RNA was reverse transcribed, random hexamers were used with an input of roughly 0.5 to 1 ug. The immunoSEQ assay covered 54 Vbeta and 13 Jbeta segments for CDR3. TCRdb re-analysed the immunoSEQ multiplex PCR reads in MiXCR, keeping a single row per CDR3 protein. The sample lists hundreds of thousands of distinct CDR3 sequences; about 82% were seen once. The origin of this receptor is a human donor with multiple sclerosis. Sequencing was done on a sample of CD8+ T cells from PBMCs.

CDR3 region: CSAQLLHSASYEQYF. CDR3 sequence (DNA): TGCAGTGCCCAACTTCTCCATAGCGCCTCCTACGAGCAGTACTTC. The chain carries TRBV20-1 and TRBJ2-7; D possibly corresponds to TRBD2 (5 bases). There are 15 residues in the CDR3. Germline CDR1 is DFQATT and CDR2 is SNEGSKA (reference sequence). The V end lost 6 bases, the J end lost 0 bases, and 18 bases lay between the germline ends.